This T cell receptor (beta chain) was identified in a study of T cell clones after liver transplantation. Study in general: Standard immunosuppression, with no induction, continued until 12-24 months after transplant.

The table came from immunoSEQ multiplex PCR; TCRdb's copy has only in-frame clones and leaves some out. Of tens of thousands of clones in the sample, 65% to 85% were seen once. This CDR3 has 10 residues. Per germline, CDR1 MGHDK and CDR2 SYGVNS. Trimming shortened V by 8 bases and J by 8 bases, and 7 bases separated the two germline ends. Findings and caveats of the study: Rather than being deleted, graft donor-reactive T cells may have moved into the graft. Low donor cell numbers restricted donor-reactive repertoire measurement in a couple of subjects.

A word on this clone: Its target is unknown.

Unstimulated PBMCs were sorted into CD3+CD4+ and CD3+CD8+ populations. The input for sequencing was CD4+ T cells from blood, taken approximately 3.5 years after liver transplant. This TCR came from a human patient who received a liver transplant. Some of the T cells may derive from the graft donor. The V gene is TRBV25-1, the J gene TRBJ2-1; D is unresolved. CDR3 loop: CASVRDEQFF. In DNA form, the CDR3 reads TGTGCCAGCGTCCGGGATGAGCAGTTCTTC.